This T cell receptor beta chain was sequenced during a study of blood T cells in healthy people across ages (dated by TCRdb to the mid-2010s). For the wider study: In model experiments, template switching captured roughly one uniquely barcoded TCR beta cDNA molecule for every two T cells. To track age-related changes in TCR beta repertoire diversity, the study relied on deep sequencing normalized with unique cDNA molecular identifiers. The donors were divided into four age groups: young (average about 16 years), middle-aged (almost 40), aged (roughly 60) and long-lived (about 80). For two donors (one aged 18 to 30 and one aged 80 or older), the study analyzed two additional independent replicas of 1 million unique cDNA reads from the same blood draw.

V has 4 bases trimmed and J has 0 bases trimmed; junction bases matching no gene number 6. The germline V gene gives CDR1 as SGHRS and CDR2 as YFSETQ. Including cysteine and phenylalanine, the CDR3 has 16 amino acids. Left in the record is the CDR3 DNA by itself, 48 bases read in frame from the first base. Preparation of the library involved 5' RACE. Instrument used: Illumina HiSeq 2500. A second 7 to 11 cycle PCR used a sample-barcoded 5' primer and a J-beta primer mix. A unique molecular identifier was introduced onto each TCR beta cDNA molecule by a template-switch 5' adaptor carrying 12 random nucleotides. At least 3 million CDR3-containing paired-end reads were obtained from each sample. The Mint cDNA synthesis kit, primed by a TRBC-specific oligonucleotide, was used to synthesize first-strand cDNA from all RNA. After uracil-DNA glycosylase treatment, a first 18-cycle PCR used universal primers M1SS and BC2_uni_R on all cDNA. In the paper's pipeline: Each sample was normalized by randomly selecting 1 million high-quality reads, each carrying a distinct molecular identifier. Instead of being binned into consensus sequences, reads with shared molecular identifiers were discarded. MiTCR, set to a Q25 quality threshold and the strictest error-elimination algorithm, was used for CDR3 identification, clonotype clustering and error correction. Lower-bound total TCR beta diversity was estimated with a nonparametric unseen species model using Euler transformation. Through fastp at Q25 and MiXCR, TCRdb rebuilt clones from the public reads, retaining in-frame beta chains. Entries that share a CDR3 protein sequence are merged under the most common genes and DNA. Clone size and V and J calls follow TCRdb, not the original study. Across this sample there are approximately 960,000 distinct CDR3 sequences, with roughly 28% seen only once. Roughly a tenth of the sample is in the top ten clones.

This clonotype has more than one count but fewer than ten. No cognate antigen has been identified for it. There are no base qualities to consult, and no much larger clone falls within one base. Beyond this particular receptor, the publication reports: Estimates of total diversity from one million sequenced T cells were regarded as lower bounds and underestimates. Because profiling used bulk unsorted PBMCs, naive and antigen-experienced compartments could not be compared conclusively. A strong correlation was found between observed TCR beta diversity and the percentage of naive T cells measured by flow cytometry. Donor CMV infection status was unknown, potentially confounding age-related changes in expanded clonotypes. Compared with the aged group, more naive CD4+ T cells, fewer expanded clones and increased TCR diversity were shown by the long-lived group, suggesting age selection. Observed TCR beta diversity per million T cells fell roughly linearly with age, and a significant reduction was already apparent by age about 43.

The 39 donors, aged about 6 to 95 years, were systemically healthy Caucasian individuals from Russia. Each donor gave roughly 11 milliliters of peripheral blood, drawn into EDTA-treated Vacutainer tubes. Ficoll-Paque density-gradient centrifugation was used to isolate PBMCs, with at least 7 million per sample. Total RNA was extracted from PBMCs with Trizol reagent, with at least 5 micrograms obtained per sample. For every donor, flow cytometry on a PBMC aliquot measured the percentage of naive CD45RAhigh/CD27high T cells. The sample was also reused in another study, on T cells of mothers and their children. In that second paper, the authors write: Donors were nine systemically healthy Caucasian individuals: three mothers and their six children. cDNA synthesis consumed the entire amount of extracted RNA, loaded at 1.5 ug RNA in each 15 ul reaction. In the second PCR, sample barcodes and 2-4 random nucleotides were introduced via the M1S primer. Over 9.5 million TCR beta CDR3 reads were obtained for each mother, and some 3.1 million reads were obtained for each child. Thymic selection shapes the output of TCR recombination in a similar way in related and unrelated pairs, and inherited differences have a minor effect. Normalized repertoire overlap in related mother-child pairs was always slightly higher than in unrelated mother-child pairs, but the difference was never significant. With a sensitivity of 90 to 100 clones per million clonotypes, no persistent microchimeric T cell clones were detected. In the study, deep NGS was used to compare the TCR beta repertoires of mothers and children, and features distinguishing related mother-child pairs from unrelated individuals were sought. Mothers averaged roughly 40 +/- 4 years of age and children averaged about 10 +/- 4 years. After adapter ligation was performed with NEBNext reagents, the libraries were sequenced on an Illumina HiSeq 2000 with 100+100 nt paired-end reads. To prevent cross-contamination, the mother and child libraries were prepared one month apart and sequenced in separate runs. For each donor, between 500,000 and 2,000,000 distinct TCR beta clonotypes were identified. Naive TCR beta clonotypes were estimated from low-frequency clonotypes matched to each donor's FACS-determined naive share, without sorting.

The sequencing sample was made of blood. This sequence was found in a woman aged 40 to 50 in good health. The V gene is TRBV5-1 and the J gene is TRBJ2-3, with 9 bases aligning to TRBD2. The DNA reads TGCGCCAGCAGCATGCGACTAGCGGTTAGCACAGATACGCAGTATTTT. This yields the protein CASSMRLAVSTDTQYF. The entire variable domain, with the stretches around the CDR3 drawn from the reference TRBV5-1 and TRBJ2-3 proteins, is KAGVTQTPRYLIKTRGQQVTLSCSPISGHRSVSWYQQTPGQGLQFLFEYFSETQRNKGNFPGRFSGRQFSNSRSEMNVSTLELGDSALYLCASSMRLAVSTDTQYFGPGTRLTVL.